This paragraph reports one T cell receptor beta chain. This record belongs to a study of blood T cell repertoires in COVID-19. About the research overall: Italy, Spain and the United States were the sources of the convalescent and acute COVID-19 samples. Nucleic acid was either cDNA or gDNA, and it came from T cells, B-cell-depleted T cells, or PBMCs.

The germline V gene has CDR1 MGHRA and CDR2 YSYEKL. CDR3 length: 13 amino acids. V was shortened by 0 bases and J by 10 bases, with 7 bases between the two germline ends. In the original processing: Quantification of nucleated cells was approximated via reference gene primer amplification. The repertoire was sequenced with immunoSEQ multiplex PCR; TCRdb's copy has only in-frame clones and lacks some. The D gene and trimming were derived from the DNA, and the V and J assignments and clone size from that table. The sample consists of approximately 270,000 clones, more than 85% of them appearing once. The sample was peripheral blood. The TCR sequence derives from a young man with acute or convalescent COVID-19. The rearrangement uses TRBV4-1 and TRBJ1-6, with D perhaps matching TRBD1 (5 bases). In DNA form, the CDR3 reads TGCGCCAGCAGCCAAGATCAGGGCTCACCCCTCCACTTT. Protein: CASSQDQGSPLHF.